Listed below are T cell receptor beta chains from one sample, sequenced in a study of T cells in Graves' hyperthyroidism and ophthalmopathy. In TCRdb, the multiplex PCR reads were re-called with MiXCR into one record per CDR3 protein. The sample has around 580,000 distinct CDR3 sequences, approximately 16% seen once. Material for sequencing was blood. Receptor source: a woman in her late teens or twenties with Graves' hyperthyroidism. Each CDR3 is given with its conserved first and last residue. The order of the fields is V gene, clone size, D gene, J gene, CDR3 length, CDR3 DNA, CDR3 protein. D genes are given only for firm matches. Expanded clones are given a class, and other clones once, few, many or no size at all.

TRBV20-1	few	TRBD2	TRBJ2-3	16	TGCAGTGCTACGGCCCTGACTAGCGGCGTCACAGATACGCAGTATTTT	CSATALTSGVTDTQYF
TRBV20-1	many	-	TRBJ1-1	16	TGCAGTGCTAGAGTCCCGTGGGGCGAATCCCCCACTGAAGCTTTCTTT	CSARVPWGESPTEAFF
TRBV20-1	few	-	TRBJ2-7	14	TGCAGTGCTAGAGGCCTGGGGCACTCCTACGAGCAGTACTTC	CSARGLGHSYEQYF
TRBV5-1	-	-	TRBJ2-2	16	TGCGCCAGCAGCGGAACCGGGTCCCCGAACACCGGGGAGCTGTTTTTT	CASSGTGSPNTGELFF
TRBV7-9	-	-	TRBJ2-7	14	TGTGCCAGCACCCAGCCTGACAGCTCCTACGAGCAGTACTTC	CASTQPDSSYEQYF
TRBV6-5	-	-	TRBJ1-6	14	TGTGCCAGCAGTTACTCGACCTCTTATTCACCCCTCCACTTT	CASSYSTSYSPLHF
TRBV27	few	-	TRBJ2-6	16	TGTGCCAGCAGTCCACGGCCGGGCTCTGGGGCCAACGTCCTGACTTTC	CASSPRPGSGANVLTF
TRBV6-1	-	TRBD1	TRBJ1-3	14	TGTGCCAGCAGTTTGACAGGGTTTGGAAACACCATATATTTT	CASSLTGFGNTIYF
TRBV28	many	TRBD1	TRBJ2-7	14	TGTGCCAGCAGTTCCGGGACAGCCTCCTACGAGCAGTACTTC	CASSSGTASYEQYF
TRBV11-3	many	TRBD1	TRBJ2-1	16	TGTGCCAGCAGCTCCCCTTGGGGGCCAGGGGGTGAGGAGCAGTTCTTC	CASSSPWGPGGEEQFF
TRBV2	many	TRBD2	TRBJ2-1	15	TGTGCCAGCAGCCCCCTGACTAGCGGGAGGGCCGGGCAGTTCTTC	CASSPLTSGRAGQFF
TRBV3-1	-	-	TRBJ2-2	14	TGTGCCAGCAACCGGGAGATAGGCACCGGGGAGCTGTTTTTT	CASNREIGTGELFF
TRBV7-9	many	-	TRBJ1-1	17	TGTGCCAGCAGCTTAGGTCTAAGCGGGGCTTGGCACACTGAAGCTTTCTTT	CASSLGLSGAWHTEAFF
TRBV27	many	-	TRBJ2-2	17	TGTGCCAGCAGCCTTACCCGGTGGCAGTCGAACACCGGGGAGCTGTTTTTT	CASSLTRWQSNTGELFF
TRBV28	-	TRBD1	TRBJ1-2	14	TGTGCCAGCAGCTCATACAGGGGGCCGGGAGGCTGCACCTTC	CASSSYRGPGGCTF
TRBV24-1	-	-	TRBJ2-3	14	TGTGCCACCAGTGAAGGGGGGGGTTCAGATACGCAGTATTTT	CATSEGGGSDTQYF
TRBV12-3/TRBV12-4	many	-	TRBJ2-1	14	TGTGCCAGCACTGGGGCCTGGCCCTACAATGAGCAGTTCTTC	CASTGAWPYNEQFF
TRBV7-8	-	TRBD1	TRBJ2-5	14	TGTGCCAGCAGCGCAGGGGACAGGAAAGAGACCCAGTACTTC	CASSAGDRKETQYF
TRBV7-9	-	-	TRBJ1-1	12	TGTGCCAGCCTTCTGTATGGCACTGAAGCTTTCTTT	CASLLYGTEAFF
TRBV20-1	many	-	TRBJ1-2	11	TGCAGTGCTATCAAGGAGATGGGCTACACCTTC	CSAIKEMGYTF
TRBV12-3/TRBV12-4	few	TRBD2	TRBJ2-2	13	TGTGCCACGGGACTAGGAAACACCGGGGAGCTGTTTTTT	CATGLGNTGELFF
TRBV29-1	-	-	TRBJ1-2	14	TGCAGCGTTCCTAGGGGATTCGGTACAGCAGGCTACACCTTC	CSVPRGFGTAGYTF
TRBV7-2	many	-	TRBJ2-7	14	TGTGCCAGCAGCCGGAGGGGACTGTCCTACGAGCAGTACTTC	CASSRRGLSYEQYF
TRBV5-1	once	-	TRBJ2-1	16	TGCGCCAGCAGCCCTAGGACGGGAGACTCCTACAATGAGCAGTTCTTC	CASSPRTGDSYNEQFF
TRBV6-2/TRBV6-3	-	-	TRBJ1-1	13	TGTGCCAGCAGTGGTCCGAGGAACACTGAAGCTTTCTTT	CASSGPRNTEAFF
TRBV12-3/TRBV12-4	many	-	TRBJ1-2	13	TGTGCCAGCAACCCCAGCGAGGACTATGGCTACACCTTC	CASNPSEDYGYTF
TRBV25-1	-	TRBD1	TRBJ2-1	13	TGTGCCAGCCAGGACAGGGCTACTGGTGAGCAGTTCTTC	CASQDRATGEQFF